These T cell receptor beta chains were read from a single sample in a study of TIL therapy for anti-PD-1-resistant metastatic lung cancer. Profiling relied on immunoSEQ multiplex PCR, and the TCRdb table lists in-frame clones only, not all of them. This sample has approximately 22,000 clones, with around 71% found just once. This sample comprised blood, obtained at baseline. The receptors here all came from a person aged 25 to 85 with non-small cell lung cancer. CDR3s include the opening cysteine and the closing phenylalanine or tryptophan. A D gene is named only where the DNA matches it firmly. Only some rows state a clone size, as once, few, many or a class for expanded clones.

CDR3nt: TGTGCCAGCAGTGAAGGCAGGAATTATCAGCCCCAGCATTTT
CDR3aa: CASSEGRNYQPQHF
d_gene: NA
abundance: NA
v_gene: TRBV6-1
j_gene: TRBJ1-5

CDR3nt: TGTGCCAGCAGACAGAGCTCTGGAAACACCATATATTTT
CDR3aa: CASRQSSGNTIYF
d_gene: NA
abundance: NA
v_gene: TRBV7-9
j_gene: TRBJ1-3

CDR3nt: TGTGCCAGCAGTTATCCCAGGGGGAATGCTTTCTTT
CDR3aa: CASSYPRGNAFF
d_gene: TRBD1
abundance: few
v_gene: TRBV6-5
j_gene: TRBJ1-1

CDR3nt: TGTGCCAGTAGTATTTCGGGACCGTGGGTAGCGGGAAAGCAAGAGACCCAGTACTTC
CDR3aa: CASSISGPWVAGKQETQYF
d_gene: TRBD2
abundance: NA
v_gene: TRBV19
j_gene: TRBJ2-5

CDR3nt: TGTGCCAGTAGTATGGGGGGGCGGGCTGGGGCCAACGTCCTGACTTTC
CDR3aa: CASSMGGRAGANVLTF
d_gene: NA
abundance: once
v_gene: TRBV19
j_gene: TRBJ2-6

CDR3nt: TGTGCCAGCACCTTGGGTGGCACAGATACGCAGTATTTT
CDR3aa: CASTLGGTDTQYF
d_gene: NA
abundance: once
v_gene: TRBV5-4
j_gene: TRBJ2-3

CDR3nt: TGTGCCAGCAGCCCATACTTGGGGACAGGGGGCGGAGATACGCAGTATTTT
CDR3aa: CASSPYLGTGGGDTQYF
d_gene: TRBD1
abundance: NA
v_gene: TRBV7-6
j_gene: TRBJ2-3

CDR3nt: TGCAGCGTTGGGCAAGGGGACGAGCAGTACTTC
CDR3aa: CSVGQGDEQYF
d_gene: NA
abundance: NA
v_gene: TRBV29-1
j_gene: TRBJ2-7

CDR3nt: TGTGCCAGTAGTATCAGGGTTAATCAGCCCCAGCATTTT
CDR3aa: CASSIRVNQPQHF
d_gene: NA
abundance: NA
v_gene: TRBV19
j_gene: TRBJ1-5

CDR3nt: TGTGCCAGCAGTGCGAGCAGGGGAGTGGAAAAACTGTTTTTT
CDR3aa: CASSASRGVEKLFF
d_gene: NA
abundance: NA
v_gene: TRBV2
j_gene: TRBJ1-4

CDR3nt: TGCGCCAGCAGCTTGGGGGCCGGGATCTCCTACGAGCAGTACTTC
CDR3aa: CASSLGAGISYEQYF
d_gene: NA
abundance: few
v_gene: TRBV5-1
j_gene: TRBJ2-7